The subject of this entry is one T cell receptor beta chain. This sample was taken from a study of blood T cell repertoires in COVID-19. Here immunoSEQ multiplex PCR was the method, and the copy in TCRdb shows in-frame clones only, minus some. The sample has about 370,000 clones, 89% seen once. Per germline, CDR1 SGHRS and CDR2 YFSETQ. The CDR3 has 13 amino acids. The V gene lost 4 bases and the J gene lost 9 bases, with 14 bases spanning the gap. The sequencing sample was made of peripheral blood. This clonotype originated in a woman under 40 with COVID-19, enrolled during active disease. This chain connects TRBV5-1 to TRBJ2-1; D might be TRBD1 (6 bases). DNA for the CDR3: TGCGCCAGCAGCCCCCGGACAGACACTGAGCAGTTCTTC. Protein: CASSPRTDTEQFF.